This passage covers 3 T cell receptor beta chains from one sample sequenced in a study of shared T cell receptors in the human thymus. Produced via immunoSEQ multiplex PCR; TCRdb's table is partial and in-frame only. The repertoire has about 400,000 clones, 95% of them found once; the top ten carry about 0.02%. Sequencing input: thymocytes. Source of these receptors: a human donor.

This sequence joins TRBV4-2 and TRBJ2-7, with 10 bases aligning to TRBD2. With V trimmed by 1 base and J by 2 bases, 5 bases remained unmatched. The CDR3 covers 16 residues. CDR1 is LGHNA and CDR2 is YNFKEQ in the germline V gene. The CDR3 DNA sequence: TGTGCCAGCAGCCAAGTACGGACTAGCGGCCCCTACGAGCAGTACTTC. Translating gives CASSQVRTSGPYEQYF.

This chain connects TRBV4-2 to TRBJ2-5; D may be TRBD2 (6 bases). This CDR3 is 18 amino acids long. Per germline, CDR1 LGHNA and CDR2 YNFKEQ. V was cut by 0 bases and J by 0 bases, with 17 bases left in between. DNA of the CDR3: TGTGCCAGCAGCCAAGATTTAGGGGCGGGAAGGTACCAAGAGACCCAGTACTTC. It specifies CASSQDLGAGRYQETQYF.

The V gene is TRBV5-4, the J gene TRBJ2-5, with D hard to call. The ends were cut back, 7 bases at V and 1 base at J, with 14 bases in the middle. This CDR3 is built from 14 residues. The germline CDR1 and CDR2 sequences are SGHNT and YYREEE (reference sequence). DNA of the CDR3: TGTGCCAGCTGTCCAGACAAGATCCAAGAGACCCAGTACTTC. It encodes CASCPDKIQETQYF.